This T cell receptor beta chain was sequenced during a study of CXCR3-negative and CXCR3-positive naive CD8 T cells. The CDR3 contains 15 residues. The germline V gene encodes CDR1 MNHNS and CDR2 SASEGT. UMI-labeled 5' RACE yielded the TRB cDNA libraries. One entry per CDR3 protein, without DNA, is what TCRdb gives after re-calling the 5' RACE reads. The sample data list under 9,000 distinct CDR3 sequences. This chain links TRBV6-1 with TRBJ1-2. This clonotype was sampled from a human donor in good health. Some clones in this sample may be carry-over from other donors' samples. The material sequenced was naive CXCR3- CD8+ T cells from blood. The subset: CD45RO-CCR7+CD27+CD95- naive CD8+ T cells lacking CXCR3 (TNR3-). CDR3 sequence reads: CASSEAEAAYYGYTF.